These T cell receptor beta chains were read from a single sample in a study of identifying expanded T cells in peripheral blood. The assay was immunoSEQ multiplex PCR, and TCRdb's table has in-frame clones only and misses some. Among about 85,000 clones listed, around nine tenths were seen once. Input material: blood. The source is a person aged 18 to 75 in good health. CDR3s include the opening cysteine and the closing phenylalanine or tryptophan. Fields, in order: V gene, CDR3 length, J gene, D gene, clone size, CDR3 DNA, CDR3 protein. D genes are given only for firm matches. The size of a clone is reported for some rows only, either as once, few or many, or as a class for expanded clones.

V gene: TRBV7-2
CDR3 length: 15
J gene: TRBJ1-5
D gene: -
clone size: -
CDR3 DNA: TGTGCCAGCAGCTTAGTCGGTACGGGTCTACAGCCCCAGCATTTT
CDR3 protein: CASSLVGTGLQPQHF

V gene: TRBV6-5
CDR3 length: 13
J gene: TRBJ1-6
D gene: -
clone size: -
CDR3 DNA: TGTGCCAGCAGTTACCAGCAAGTATCACCCCTCCACTTT
CDR3 protein: CASSYQQVSPLHF

V gene: TRBV7-9
CDR3 length: 15
J gene: TRBJ1-4
D gene: -
clone size: once
CDR3 DNA: TGTGCCAGCAGCTCCCCCCAGGGAAATAATGAAAAACTGTTTTTT
CDR3 protein: CASSSPQGNNEKLFF

V gene: TRBV28
CDR3 length: 16
J gene: TRBJ1-3
D gene: TRBD1
clone size: -
CDR3 DNA: TGTGCCAGCAGTTTATTGGACAGGGAATACGGAAACACCATATATTTT
CDR3 protein: CASSLLDREYGNTIYF

V gene: TRBV5-6
CDR3 length: 13
J gene: TRBJ2-1
D gene: TRBD2
clone size: once
CDR3 DNA: TGTGCCAGCAGCTCCTCGACTAGCGGGGGGCCATTCTTC
CDR3 protein: CASSSSTSGGPFF

V gene: TRBV7-2
CDR3 length: 16
J gene: TRBJ1-6
D gene: TRBD1
clone size: -
CDR3 DNA: TGTGCCAGCAGCAATGCAGGGACAGGGGGCGAGTCACCCCTCCACTTT
CDR3 protein: CASSNAGTGGESPLHF

V gene: TRBV6-6
CDR3 length: 13
J gene: TRBJ1-4
D gene: TRBD1
clone size: once
CDR3 DNA: TGTGCCAGCAGGAGGACAGGGAATGAAAAACTGTTTTTT
CDR3 protein: CASRRTGNEKLFF

V gene: TRBV5-4
CDR3 length: 14
J gene: TRBJ2-7
D gene: TRBD1
clone size: -
CDR3 DNA: TGTGCCAGCAGCTCCGGGACAGGGAACTACGAGCAGTACTTC
CDR3 protein: CASSSGTGNYEQYF

V gene: TRBV7-2
CDR3 length: 15
J gene: TRBJ1-2
D gene: -
clone size: -
CDR3 DNA: TGTGCCAGCAGCTTAGAGAGCCGGATGAACTATGGCTACACCTTC
CDR3 protein: CASSLESRMNYGYTF

V gene: TRBV7-6
CDR3 length: 15
J gene: TRBJ2-2
D gene: -
clone size: once
CDR3 DNA: TGTGCCAGCAGCTTAGCTGGCCAGTACACCGGGGAGCTGTTTTTT
CDR3 protein: CASSLAGQYTGELFF

V gene: TRBV4-2
CDR3 length: 15
J gene: TRBJ2-1
D gene: -
clone size: -
CDR3 DNA: TGTGCCAGCAGCCAAGGGGAGGCCCAAGTTAATGAGCAGTTCTTC
CDR3 protein: CASSQGEAQVNEQFF

V gene: TRBV5-1
CDR3 length: 14
J gene: TRBJ2-1
D gene: TRBD1
clone size: -
CDR3 DNA: TGCGCCAGCAGCGGGGGACAGGGGTACAATGAGCAGTTCTTC
CDR3 protein: CASSGGQGYNEQFF

V gene: TRBV28
CDR3 length: 22
J gene: TRBJ2-5
D gene: TRBD1
clone size: -
CDR3 DNA: TGTGCCAGCAGTTTCCCGATTCAAAATTCTGAAGCCGGGACAGGGAGGGGAGAGACCCAGTACTTC
CDR3 protein: CASSFPIQNSEAGTGRGETQYF